This T cell receptor (beta chain) was identified in a study of blood T cell repertoires in COVID-19. Across the study: PBMCs, B-cell-depleted T cells, or T cells were the source of the cDNA or gDNA that made up the material.

The CDR3 spans 15 residues. CDR1 and CDR2 (germline): LNHDA, SQIVND (reference sequence). The V gene end was trimmed by 6 bases and the J gene end by 6 bases; junction bases not matched to a gene: 10. In the original processing: Amplification of reference gene primers provided the estimated nucleated cell counts. Generated by immunoSEQ multiplex PCR, the TCRdb table keeps only in-frame clones and is missing some. The V and J calls and the clone size are those of that table, but D and trimming were determined from the DNA. The repertoire holds about 240,000 clones, over 90% seen once, with roughly 0.8% in the top ten. Recruited during active infection, patients (from Seattle) were subsequently followed longitudinally.

The receptor was derived from a man aged 25 to 40 with COVID-19, enrolled during active disease. V and J are TRBV19 and TRBJ2-3; 9 bases line up with TRBD2. The sample was peripheral blood. The CDR3 loop is CASRTLAGSRDTQYF. DNA for the CDR3: TGTGCCAGTAGGACCCTAGCGGGGTCTCGCGATACGCAGTATTTT.